This is a list of T cell receptor beta chains from one sample in a study of cytomegalovirus exposure and HLA in healthy donors. Generated by immunoSEQ multiplex PCR, the TCRdb table keeps only in-frame clones and is missing some. The sample records about 200,000 clones, around 87% being singletons. The sample consisted of PBMCs. These receptors were collected from a woman aged 18-30 years in good health and CMV-seropositive. CDR3s include the opening cysteine and the closing phenylalanine or tryptophan. Fields, in order: J gene, V gene, clone size, CDR3 protein. The size field is filled for only some rows; it gives once, few, many or a size class.

TRBJ2-1	TRBV27	NA	CASNEGTSERDEQFF
TRBJ1-1	TRBV6-5	NA	CASSPETGNTEAFF
TRBJ2-2	TRBV27	NA	CASTSHRDTGELFF
TRBJ2-7	TRBV28	NA	CASSLYPGSSSYEQYF
TRBJ2-7	TRBV6-1	NA	CASSEAPRGEQYF
TRBJ2-7	TRBV7-9	NA	CASSQTLAPYGEQYF
TRBJ2-7	TRBV2	NA	CASSGEAYEQYF
TRBJ2-5	TRBV9	once	CASSVEGRETQYF
TRBJ2-1	TRBV11-3	NA	CASSLGSAGGNEQFF
TRBJ1-2	TRBV7-8	NA	CASSLEVTGGYGYTF
TRBJ2-7	TRBV19	NA	CASGRSYEQYF
TRBJ1-1	TRBV19	NA	CASSMGTGDYTEAFF
TRBJ1-2	TRBV6-1	NA	CASSEAGATFYGYTF
TRBJ1-4	TRBV11-1	NA	CASSLTSRQEKLFF
TRBJ2-1	TRBV7-9	NA	CASSLMGTAAYNEQFF
TRBJ1-5	TRBV28	NA	CASSFYRGNQPQHF
TRBJ1-1	TRBV7-6	NA	CASIAPPEAFF
TRBJ2-7	TRBV11-2	NA	CASSAIAGPTYEQYF
TRBJ1-5	TRBV2	NA	CASSEGIWNQPQHF
TRBJ2-7	TRBV7-2	NA	CASSLAGEQYF
TRBJ2-7	TRBV27	few	CAVSPGHGMGEQYF
TRBJ1-5	TRBV27	NA	CASSYSDSQPQHF
TRBJ2-5	TRBV5-6	NA	CASSSSRQFSYQETQYF
TRBJ1-1	TRBV4-2	once	CASSQDNEAFF
TRBJ2-7	TRBV25-1	once	CASSDSSGFTYEQYF
TRBJ2-7	TRBV27	NA	CASSLGLSYEQYF
TRBJ2-7	TRBV6-5	NA	CASTDGTSGYEQYF
TRBJ1-2	TRBV19	NA	CASSPPRTF
TRBJ1-2	TRBV19	NA	CASSIDRDRPNYGYTF
TRBJ2-3	TRBV27	NA	CASSPGTSGRATTDTQYF
TRBJ1-2	TRBV6-6	few	CASHAETGYTF
TRBJ2-7	TRBV30	NA	CAWSVMDSELHEQYF
TRBJ1-1	TRBV27	NA	CASSLLPSLPGAFF
TRBJ1-1	TRBV29-1	NA	CSGDRANTEAFF
TRBJ2-7	TRBV13	NA	CASSSIAGVPYEQYF